This T cell receptor beta chain is from a study of shared clonotypes between healthy human individuals. This clone has just one count. Generated by immunoSEQ multiplex PCR, the TCRdb table keeps only in-frame clones and is missing some. The sample records roughly 2.4 million clones, approximately 94% being singletons. From germline, CDR1 is SGHRS and CDR2 YFSETQ. Trimming took 0 bases from V and 7 from J; bases not matched to a gene: 7. The CDR3 is made up of 16 amino acids. Material: naive CD4+ T cells sorted from blood. Sample subset: CD45RA+ positively selected. The source is a man between 18 and 29 years old in good health. V gene TRBV5-1 combines with J gene TRBJ2-1; 10 bases fit TRBD1. The CDR3 is CASSLDRQGAYNEQFF. The CDR3 coding sequence is TGCGCCAGCAGCTTGGACCGACAGGGGGCTTATAATGAGCAGTTCTTC.